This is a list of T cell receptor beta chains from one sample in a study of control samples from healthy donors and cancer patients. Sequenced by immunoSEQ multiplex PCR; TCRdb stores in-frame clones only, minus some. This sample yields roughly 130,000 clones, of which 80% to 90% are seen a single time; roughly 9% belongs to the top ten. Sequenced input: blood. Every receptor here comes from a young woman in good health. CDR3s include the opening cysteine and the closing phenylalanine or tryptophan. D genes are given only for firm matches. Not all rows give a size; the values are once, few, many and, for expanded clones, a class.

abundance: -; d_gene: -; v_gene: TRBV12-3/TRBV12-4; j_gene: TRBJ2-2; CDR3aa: CASRYSTGELFF; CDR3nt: TGTGCCAGCAGATACAGCACCGGGGAGCTGTTTTTT
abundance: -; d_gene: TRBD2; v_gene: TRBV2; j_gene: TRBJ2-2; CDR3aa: CASRALAAHGELFF; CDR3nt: TGTGCCAGCAGAGCACTAGCGGCCCACGGGGAGCTGTTTTTT
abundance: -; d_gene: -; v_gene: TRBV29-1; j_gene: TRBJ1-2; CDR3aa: CSVATGTFYGYTF; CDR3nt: TGCAGCGTCGCAACAGGGACCTTCTATGGCTACACCTTC
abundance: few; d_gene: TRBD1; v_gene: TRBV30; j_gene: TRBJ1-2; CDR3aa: CAWSRDSYYGYTF; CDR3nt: TGTGCCTGGAGTCGGGACAGTTACTATGGCTACACCTTC
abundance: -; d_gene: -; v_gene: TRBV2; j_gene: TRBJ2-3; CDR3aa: CASSEDQGLLSTDTQYF; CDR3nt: TGTGCCAGCAGTGAAGATCAGGGACTTCTTAGCACAGATACGCAGTATTTT
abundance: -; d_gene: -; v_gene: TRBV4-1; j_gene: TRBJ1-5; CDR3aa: CASSQVKGISNQPQHF; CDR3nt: TGCGCCAGCAGCCAAGTAAAGGGGATAAGCAATCAGCCCCAGCATTTT
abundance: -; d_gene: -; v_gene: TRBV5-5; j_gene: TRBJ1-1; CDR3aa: CASSPDSGAAETFF; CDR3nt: TGTGCCAGCAGCCCGGATTCAGGGGCCGCCGAAACTTTCTTT
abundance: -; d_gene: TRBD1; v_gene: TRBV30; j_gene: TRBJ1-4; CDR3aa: CAWNRGVNEKLFF; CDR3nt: TGTGCCTGGAACAGGGGCGTTAATGAAAAACTGTTTTTT
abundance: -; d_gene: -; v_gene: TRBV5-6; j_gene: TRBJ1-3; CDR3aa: CASSQTGNTIYF; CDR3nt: TGTGCCAGCAGCCAGACTGGAAACACCATATATTTT
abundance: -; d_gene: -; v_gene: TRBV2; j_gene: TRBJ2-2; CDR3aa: CASSIARDHGELFF; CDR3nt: TGTGCCAGCAGTATCGCGCGAGACCACGGGGAGCTGTTTTTT
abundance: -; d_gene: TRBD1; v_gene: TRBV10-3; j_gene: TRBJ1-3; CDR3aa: CAIRGGLSSIGNTIYF; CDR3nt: TGTGCCATCAGAGGGGGCCTATCCTCGATTGGAAACACCATATATTTT
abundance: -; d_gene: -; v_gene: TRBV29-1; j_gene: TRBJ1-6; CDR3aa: CSARLGGALHF; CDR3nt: TGCAGCGCCCGCCTAGGCGGAGCCCTCCACTTT
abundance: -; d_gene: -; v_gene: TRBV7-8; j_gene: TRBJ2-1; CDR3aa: CASSPSREQFF; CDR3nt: TGTGCCAGCAGCCCCTCACGGGAGCAGTTCTTC
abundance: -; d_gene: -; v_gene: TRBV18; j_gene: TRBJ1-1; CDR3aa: CASSPQGTRPSTEAFF; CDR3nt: TGTGCCAGCTCACCCCAGGGGACGCGCCCATCCACTGAAGCTTTCTTT
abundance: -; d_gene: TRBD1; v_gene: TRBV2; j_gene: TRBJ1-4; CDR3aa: CASSEGTGNRLFF; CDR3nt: TGTGCCAGCAGTGAGGGGACAGGGAATAGGCTGTTTTTT
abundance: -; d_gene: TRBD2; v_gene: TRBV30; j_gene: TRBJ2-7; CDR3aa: CAWSSSGSPPYEQYF; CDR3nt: TGTGCCTGGAGTAGTAGCGGGAGCCCCCCCTACGAGCAGTACTTC
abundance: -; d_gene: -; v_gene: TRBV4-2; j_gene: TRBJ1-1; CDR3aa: CASSHIGRENTEAFF; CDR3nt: TGTGCCAGCAGCCACATCGGACGGGAGAACACTGAAGCTTTCTTT
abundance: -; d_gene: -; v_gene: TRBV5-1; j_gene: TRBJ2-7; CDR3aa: CASSPGPDTREQYF; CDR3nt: TGCGCCAGCAGCCCAGGGCCCGATACCCGGGAGCAGTACTTC
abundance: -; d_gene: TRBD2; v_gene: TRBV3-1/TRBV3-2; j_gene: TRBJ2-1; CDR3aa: CASSQDTSGTYNEQFF; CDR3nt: TGTGCCAGCAGCCAAGATACTAGCGGGACCTACAATGAGCAGTTCTTC
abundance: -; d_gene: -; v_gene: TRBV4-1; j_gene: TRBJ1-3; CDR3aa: CASSQPGGSNTIYF; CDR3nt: TGCGCCAGCAGCCAACCTGGTGGCTCCAACACCATATATTTT
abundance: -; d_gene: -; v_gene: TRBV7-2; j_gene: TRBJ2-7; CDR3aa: CASSLVGTTVGEQYF; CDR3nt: TGTGCCAGCAGCTTAGTGGGGACCACAGTCGGGGAGCAGTACTTC
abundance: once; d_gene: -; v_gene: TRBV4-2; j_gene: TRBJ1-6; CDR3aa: CASSQATGFNSPLHF; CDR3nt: TGTGCCAGCAGCCAAGCCACAGGGTTTAATTCACCCCTCCACTTT
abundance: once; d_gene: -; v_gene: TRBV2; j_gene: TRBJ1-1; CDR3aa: CASSEEARTEAFF; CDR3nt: TGTGCCAGCAGTGAGGAGGCGCGGACTGAAGCTTTCTTT
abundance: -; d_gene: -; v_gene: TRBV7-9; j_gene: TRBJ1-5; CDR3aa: CASSPVRASNQPQHF; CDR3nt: TGTGCCAGCAGTCCGGTCAGGGCTAGCAATCAGCCCCAGCATTTT
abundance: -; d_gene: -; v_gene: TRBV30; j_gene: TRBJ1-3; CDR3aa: CAWSGVSGTRVHF; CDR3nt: TGTGCCTGGAGTGGGGTGTCAGGGACCCGAGTTCATTTT
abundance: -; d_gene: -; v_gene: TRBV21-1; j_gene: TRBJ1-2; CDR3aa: CASSKGGRHYEGYTF; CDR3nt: TGTGCCAGCAGCAAAGGTGGCAGGCACTATGAGGGCTACACCTTC
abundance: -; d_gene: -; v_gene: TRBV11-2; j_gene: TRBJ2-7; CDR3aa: CASSLNTALGYEQYF; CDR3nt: TGTGCCAGCAGCTTAAACACAGCCCTTGGCTACGAGCAGTACTTC
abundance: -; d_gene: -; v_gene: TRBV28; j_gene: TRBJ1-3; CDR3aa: CASSEEMASGSGNTIYF; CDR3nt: TGTGCCAGCAGTGAGGAGATGGCGTCAGGGTCTGGAAACACCATATATTTT
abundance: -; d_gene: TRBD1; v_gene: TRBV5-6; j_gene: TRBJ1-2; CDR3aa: CASSQNPTGVTGYTF; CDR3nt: TGTGCCAGCAGCCAGAACCCGACAGGGGTGACCGGCTACACCTTC
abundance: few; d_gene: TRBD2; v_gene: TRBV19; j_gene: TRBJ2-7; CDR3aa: CASSPLAEPSYEQYF; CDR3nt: TGTGCCAGTAGTCCCCTAGCGGAGCCCTCCTACGAGCAGTACTTC
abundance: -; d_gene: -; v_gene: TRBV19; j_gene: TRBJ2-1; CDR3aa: CASTGPGVGNEQFF; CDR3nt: TGTGCCAGTACCGGGCCGGGAGTAGGCAATGAGCAGTTCTTC
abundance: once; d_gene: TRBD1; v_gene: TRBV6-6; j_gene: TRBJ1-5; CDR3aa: CASSHQTGTFNQPQHF; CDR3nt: TGTGCCAGCAGCCACCAGACAGGGACTTTCAATCAGCCCCAGCATTTT